This T cell receptor (beta chain) was obtained from a study of blood T cells in healthy people across ages. Whole-study results and caveats: Roughly linear age-related decline in beta diversity appeared, significant by age around 38. The diversity estimates, figures obtained from one million T cells, were considered underestimates.

Alongside a J-beta primer mix, a sample-barcoded 5' primer served in a second PCR lasting about 6 to 11 cycles. Researchers report that a template-switch adaptor with 12 random nucleotides tagged each cDNA molecule. TCRdb re-derived calls from the 5' RACE reads in MiXCR, one entry per CDR3 protein. The repertoire holds 1.5 million to 2 million distinct CDR3 sequences, more than 35% seen once, with 23% in the top ten. Collection of around 10 milliliters of peripheral blood was performed for each donor. With respect to this clonotype: The antigen is unknown.

CDR3 length equals 19 residues. The germline V gene encodes CDR1 DFQATT and CDR2 SNEGSKA (reference sequence). V was pared by 1 base and J by 7 bases, with 17 bases of the junction left unmatched. Sequencing was performed on blood. V usage is TRBV20-1 and J usage is TRBJ2-1; TRBD2 agrees at 12 bases. The TCR originated in a human donor in good health. The CDR3 protein is CSARGPTSGGGVKYNEQFF. CDR3 DNA: TGCAGTGCTAGAGGGCCGACTAGCGGGGGAGGTGTGAAATATAATGAGCAGTTCTTC.